This T cell receptor (beta chain) emerged from a study of blood T cells in healthy people across ages. Germline CDR1 reads MGHDK; CDR2 reads SYGVNS. V was cut by 6 bases and J by 7 bases, with 23 bases left in between. This CDR3 has 16 amino acids. Using a J-beta primer mix together with a sample-barcoded 5' primer, a second PCR was run for roughly 6 to 11 cycles. TCRdb itself ran the 5' RACE reads through MiXCR, one entry per CDR3 protein. The table lists 600,000 or so distinct CDR3 sequences, about 30% of them singletons. This TCR derives from a woman of 80 years or more in good health. The sequenced material came from blood. V is TRBV25-1 and J is TRBJ2-3, with a tentative D call TRBD2 (5 bases). The CDR3 region has the DNA TGTGCCAGCAGCGGAAAAGGACTGCTCCTTGAGAATACGCAGTATTTT. This sequence encodes CASSGKGLLLENTQYF.